This entry concerns a single T cell receptor beta chain. Its antigen is not known. The germline V gene encodes CDR1 SGHVS and CDR2 FNYEAQ. This CDR3 has 17 residues. Germline trimming cut 2 bases from V and 5 bases from J; bases unmatched to any gene: 10. This entry comes from a study of shared clonotypes between healthy human individuals. Overall study findings and caveats: Non-shared clonotypes were found to have lower generation probabilities than the clonotypes that were shared by all four of the sorted-subset donors. Despite large depth, rarefaction showed incomplete sorted-subset sequencing.

Clones were sequenced by immunoSEQ multiplex PCR, and TCRdb holds only the in-frame ones, with some missing. The sample has 550,000 to 850,000 clones; around 77% are singletons. The sequenced sample was memory CD4+ T cells sorted from blood. The subset is: CD45RA-negative fraction. J is TRBJ2-3 and V is TRBV7-6, with 10 bases fitting TRBD2. This receptor was obtained from a woman aged 30 to 39 in good health. The DNA for the CDR3 is TGTGCCAGCAGCTTACTCTTGCTAGCGGGAGAGAAAGATACGCAGTATTTT. Amino acids: CASSLLLLAGEKDTQYF.